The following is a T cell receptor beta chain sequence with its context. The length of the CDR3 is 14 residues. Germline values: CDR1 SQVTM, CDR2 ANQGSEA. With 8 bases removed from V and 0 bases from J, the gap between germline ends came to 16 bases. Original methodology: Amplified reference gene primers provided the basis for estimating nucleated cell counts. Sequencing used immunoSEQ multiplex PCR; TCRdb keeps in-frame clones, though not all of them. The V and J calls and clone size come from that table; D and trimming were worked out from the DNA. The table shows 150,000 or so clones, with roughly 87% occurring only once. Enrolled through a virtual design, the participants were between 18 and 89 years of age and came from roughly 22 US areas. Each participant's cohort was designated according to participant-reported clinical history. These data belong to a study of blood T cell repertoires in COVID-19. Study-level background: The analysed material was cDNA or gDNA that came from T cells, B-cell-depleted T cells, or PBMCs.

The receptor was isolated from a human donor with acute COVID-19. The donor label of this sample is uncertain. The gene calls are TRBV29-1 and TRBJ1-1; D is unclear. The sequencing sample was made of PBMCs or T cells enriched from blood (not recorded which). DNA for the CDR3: TGCAGCCTTCGAGGGTGGCCCTTGAACACTGAAGCTTTCTTT. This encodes CSLRGWPLNTEAFF.